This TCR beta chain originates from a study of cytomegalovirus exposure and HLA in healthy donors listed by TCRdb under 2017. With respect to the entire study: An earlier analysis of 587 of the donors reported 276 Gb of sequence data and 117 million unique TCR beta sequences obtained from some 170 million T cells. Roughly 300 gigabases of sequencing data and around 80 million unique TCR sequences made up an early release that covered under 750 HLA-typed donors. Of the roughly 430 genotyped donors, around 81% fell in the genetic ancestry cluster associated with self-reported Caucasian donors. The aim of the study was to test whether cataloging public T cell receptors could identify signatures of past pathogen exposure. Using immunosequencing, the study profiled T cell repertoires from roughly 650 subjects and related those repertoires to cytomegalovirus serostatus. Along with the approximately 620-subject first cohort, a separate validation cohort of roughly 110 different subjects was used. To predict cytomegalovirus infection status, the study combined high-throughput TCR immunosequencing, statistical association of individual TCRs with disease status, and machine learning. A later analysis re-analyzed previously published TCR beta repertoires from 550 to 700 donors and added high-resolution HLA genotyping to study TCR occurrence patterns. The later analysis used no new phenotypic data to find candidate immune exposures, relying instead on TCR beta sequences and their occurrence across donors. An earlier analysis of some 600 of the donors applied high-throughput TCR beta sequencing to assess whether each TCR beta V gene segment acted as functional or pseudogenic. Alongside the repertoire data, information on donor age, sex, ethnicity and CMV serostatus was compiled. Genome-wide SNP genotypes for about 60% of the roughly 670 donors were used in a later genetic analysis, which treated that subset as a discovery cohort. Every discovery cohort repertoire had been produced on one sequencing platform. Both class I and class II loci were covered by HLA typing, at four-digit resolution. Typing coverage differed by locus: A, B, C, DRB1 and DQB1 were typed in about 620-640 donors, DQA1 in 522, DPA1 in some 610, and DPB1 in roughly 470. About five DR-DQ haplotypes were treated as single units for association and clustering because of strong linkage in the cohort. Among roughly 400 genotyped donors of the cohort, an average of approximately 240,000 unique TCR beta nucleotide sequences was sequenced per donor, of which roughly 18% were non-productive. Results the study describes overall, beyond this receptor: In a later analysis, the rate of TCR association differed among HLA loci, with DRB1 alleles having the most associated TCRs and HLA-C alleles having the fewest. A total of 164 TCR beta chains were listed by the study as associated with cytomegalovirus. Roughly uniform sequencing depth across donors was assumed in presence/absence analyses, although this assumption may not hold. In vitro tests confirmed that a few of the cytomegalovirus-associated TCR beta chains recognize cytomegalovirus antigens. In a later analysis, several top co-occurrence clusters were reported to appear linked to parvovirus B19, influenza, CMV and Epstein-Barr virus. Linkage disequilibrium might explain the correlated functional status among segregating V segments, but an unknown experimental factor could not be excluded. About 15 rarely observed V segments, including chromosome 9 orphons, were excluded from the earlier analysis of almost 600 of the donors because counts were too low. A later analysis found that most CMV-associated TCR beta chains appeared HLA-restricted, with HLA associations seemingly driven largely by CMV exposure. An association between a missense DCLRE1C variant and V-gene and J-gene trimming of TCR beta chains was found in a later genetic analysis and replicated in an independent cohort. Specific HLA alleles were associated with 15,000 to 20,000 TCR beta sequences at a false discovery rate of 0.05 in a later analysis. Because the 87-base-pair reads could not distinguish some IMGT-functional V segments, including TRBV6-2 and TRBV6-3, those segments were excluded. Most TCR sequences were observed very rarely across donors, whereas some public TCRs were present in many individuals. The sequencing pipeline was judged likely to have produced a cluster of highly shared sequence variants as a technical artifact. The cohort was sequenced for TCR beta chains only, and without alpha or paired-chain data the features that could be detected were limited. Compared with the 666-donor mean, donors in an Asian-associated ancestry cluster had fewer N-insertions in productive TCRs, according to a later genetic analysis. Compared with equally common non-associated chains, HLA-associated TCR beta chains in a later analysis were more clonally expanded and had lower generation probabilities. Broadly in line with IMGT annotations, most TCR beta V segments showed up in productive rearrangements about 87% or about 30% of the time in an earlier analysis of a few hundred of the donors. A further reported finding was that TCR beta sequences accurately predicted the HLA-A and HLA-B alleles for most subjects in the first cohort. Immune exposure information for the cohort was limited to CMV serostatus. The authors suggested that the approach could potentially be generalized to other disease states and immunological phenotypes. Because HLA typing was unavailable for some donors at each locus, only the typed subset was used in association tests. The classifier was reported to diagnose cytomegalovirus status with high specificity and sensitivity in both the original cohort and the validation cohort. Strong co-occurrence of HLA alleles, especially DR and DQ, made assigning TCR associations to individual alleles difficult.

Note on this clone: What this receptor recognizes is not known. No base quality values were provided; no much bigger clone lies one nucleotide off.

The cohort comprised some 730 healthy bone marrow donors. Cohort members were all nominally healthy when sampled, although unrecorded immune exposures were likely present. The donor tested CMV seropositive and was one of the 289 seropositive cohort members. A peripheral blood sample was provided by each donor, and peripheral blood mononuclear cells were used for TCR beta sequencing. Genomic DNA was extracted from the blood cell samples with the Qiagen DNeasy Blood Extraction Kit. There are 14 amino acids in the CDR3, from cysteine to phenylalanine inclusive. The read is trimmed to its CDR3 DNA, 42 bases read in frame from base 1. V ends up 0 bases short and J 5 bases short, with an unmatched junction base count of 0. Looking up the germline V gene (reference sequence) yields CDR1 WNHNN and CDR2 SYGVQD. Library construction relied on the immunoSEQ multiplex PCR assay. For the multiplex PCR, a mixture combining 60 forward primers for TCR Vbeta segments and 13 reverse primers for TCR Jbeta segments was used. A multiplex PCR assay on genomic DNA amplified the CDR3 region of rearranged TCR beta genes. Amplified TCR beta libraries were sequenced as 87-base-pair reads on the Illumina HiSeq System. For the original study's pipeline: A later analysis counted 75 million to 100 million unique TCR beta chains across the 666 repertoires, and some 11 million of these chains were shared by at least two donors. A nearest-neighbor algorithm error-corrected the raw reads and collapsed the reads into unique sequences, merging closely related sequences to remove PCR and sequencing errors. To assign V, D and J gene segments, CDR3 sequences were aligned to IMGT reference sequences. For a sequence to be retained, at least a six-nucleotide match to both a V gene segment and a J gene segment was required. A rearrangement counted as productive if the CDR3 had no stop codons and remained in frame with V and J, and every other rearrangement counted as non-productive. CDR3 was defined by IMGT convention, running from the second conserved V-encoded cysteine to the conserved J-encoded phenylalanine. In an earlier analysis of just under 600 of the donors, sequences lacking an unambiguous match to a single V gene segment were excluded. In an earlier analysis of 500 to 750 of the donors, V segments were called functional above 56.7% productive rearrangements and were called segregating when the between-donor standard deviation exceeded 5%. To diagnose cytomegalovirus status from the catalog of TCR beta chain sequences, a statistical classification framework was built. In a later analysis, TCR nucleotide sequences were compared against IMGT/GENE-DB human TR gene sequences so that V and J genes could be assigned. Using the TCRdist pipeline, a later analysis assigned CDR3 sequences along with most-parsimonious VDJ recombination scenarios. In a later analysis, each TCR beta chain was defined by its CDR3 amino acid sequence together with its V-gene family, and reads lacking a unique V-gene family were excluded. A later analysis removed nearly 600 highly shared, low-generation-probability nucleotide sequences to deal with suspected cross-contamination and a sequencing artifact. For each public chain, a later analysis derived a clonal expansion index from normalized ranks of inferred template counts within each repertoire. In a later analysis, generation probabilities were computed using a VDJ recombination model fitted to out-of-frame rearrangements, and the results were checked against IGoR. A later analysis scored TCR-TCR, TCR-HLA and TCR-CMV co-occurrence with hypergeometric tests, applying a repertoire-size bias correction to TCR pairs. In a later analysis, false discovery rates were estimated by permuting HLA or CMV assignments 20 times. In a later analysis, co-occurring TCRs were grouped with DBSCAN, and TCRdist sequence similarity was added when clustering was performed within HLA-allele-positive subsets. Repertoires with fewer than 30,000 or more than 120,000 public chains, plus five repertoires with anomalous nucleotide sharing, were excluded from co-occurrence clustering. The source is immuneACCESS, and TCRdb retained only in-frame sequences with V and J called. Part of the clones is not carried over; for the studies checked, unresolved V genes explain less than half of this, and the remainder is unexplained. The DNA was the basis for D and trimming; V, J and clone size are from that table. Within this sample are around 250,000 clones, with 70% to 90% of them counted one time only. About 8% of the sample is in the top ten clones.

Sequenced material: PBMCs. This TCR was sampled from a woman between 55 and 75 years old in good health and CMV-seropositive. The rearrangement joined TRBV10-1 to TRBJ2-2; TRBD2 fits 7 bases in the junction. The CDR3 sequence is CASSESGGTGELFF. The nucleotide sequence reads TGCGCCAGCAGTGAGTCGGGAGGGACCGGGGAGCTGTTTTTT.